This T cell receptor beta chain stems from a study of shared clonotypes between healthy human individuals. Findings and limits, study-wide: Richness estimates generally favored naive over memory subsets. Tissue TCR repertoires likely differ from these blood-only repertoires.

With regard to this clone: Its matching antigen is unknown.

Under the authors' procedure: There were no quality scores in the junction-only immunoSEQ sequences, so filtering differed. The data were produced by immunoSEQ multiplex PCR, yet TCRdb's version contains in-frame clones alone and is incomplete. V, J and clone size derive from that table, while D and trimming were established from the DNA sequence. The table shows hundreds of thousands of clones, with 95% to 98% occurring only once. Memory CD4+ cells were the fraction left after CD45RA+ naive selection. This receptor was taken from a woman in her 30s in good health. The sequenced sample was naive CD4+ T cells sorted from blood. Subset given: CD45RA+ positively selected.

CDR3 bases: TGTGCCAGCAGACCAGGACTAGCGGGAGGGACCCAGTACTTC. It is translated as CASRPGLAGGTQYF. The J gene is TRBJ2-5, the V gene TRBV5-4, with TRBD2 matching over 14 bases. Germline assignment: CDR1 SGHNT and CDR2 YYREEE (reference sequence). V shed 5 bases and J 7 bases; nucleotides not matched to a gene: 4. This CDR3 has 14 amino acids. Filled out from reference TRBV5-4 and TRBJ2-5, the complete variable domain reads ETGVTQSPTHLIKTRGQQVTLRCSSQSGHNTVSWYQQALGQGPQFIFQYYREEENGRGNFPPRFSGLQFPNYSSELNVNALELDDSALYLCASRPGLAGGTQYFGPGTRLLVL.